The clone carrying this T cell receptor (beta chain) has just a few counts. Its antigen is unknown. V was trimmed by 1 base and J by 2 bases, leaving 11 bases between them. The CDR3 contains 15 residues. CDR1 is SGHVS and CDR2 is FQNEAQ in the germline V gene. This sample is drawn from a study of T cell repertoires in cytomegalovirus infection. Each CDR3 protein is one row after TCRdb ran MiXCR on the reads. The sample has about 770,000 distinct CDR3 sequences, about 29% seen once; the top ten hold approximately 14%. The chain joins TRBV7-8 to TRBJ2-5; possible D gene TRBD1, 5 bases. This material consisted of cultured CD8+ T cells from PBMCs, taken from culture after CMV antigen stimulation. The sequence was collected from a human donor in good health (CMV status not recorded). Some clones in this sample may be carry-over from other donors' samples. CDR3 protein: CASSLVPRGQETQYF. The CDR3 nucleotides read TGTGCCAGCAGCTTAGTGCCAAGGGGTCAAGAGACCCAGTACTTC. The variable domain in full, with the rest retrieved from reference TRBV7-8 and TRBJ2-5, is GAGVSQSPRYKVAKRGQDVALRCDPISGHVSLFWYQQALGQGPEFLTYFQNEAQLDKSGLPSDRFFAERPEGSVSTLKIQRTQQEDSAVYLCASSLVPRGQETQYFGPGTRLLVL.